What follows are 5 T cell receptor beta chains derived from one specimen sequenced in a study of cytomegalovirus exposure and HLA in healthy donors. The data were produced by immunoSEQ multiplex PCR, yet TCRdb's version contains in-frame clones alone and is incomplete. Altogether 150,000 to 250,000 clones are present, around 83% being singletons, with the ten largest covering about an eighth. Sequencing was carried out using PBMCs. Every receptor here comes from a woman aged 30 to 39 in good health and CMV-seropositive.

This clone was seen just once. The chain couples TRBV6-5 to TRBJ2-7; 7 nucleotides agree with TRBD2. Germline CDR1 and CDR2: MNHEY and SVGAGI. The CDR3 is 16 residues long. Losses at the gene ends were 0 bases for V and 4 bases for J; bases not matched to a gene: 9. The CDR3 protein is CASSYSSTGGSYEQYF. For the CDR3, the DNA is TGTGCCAGCAGTTACTCGTCCACTGGCGGGAGTTACGAGCAGTACTTC.

The J gene is TRBJ2-7, the V gene TRBV30, with 9 bases aligning to TRBD1. CDR1 and CDR2 (germline): GTSNPN, SVGIG (reference sequence). The CDR3 extends over 14 amino acids. The junction had 4 bases not matched to a gene; V was cut back by 1 base and J by 3 bases. CDR3 residues: CAWSADRGNYEQYF. DNA for the CDR3: TGTGCCTGGAGTGCCGACAGGGGGAACTACGAGCAGTACTTC.

This rearrangement joins TRBV7-9 to TRBJ2-7, with a tentative D call TRBD1 (6 bases). This CDR3 comprises 14 residues. Per germline, CDR1 SEHNR and CDR2 FQNEAQ (reference sequence). Trimming stripped 5 bases from V and 5 bases from J, with 16 bases between. As DNA, the CDR3 is TGTGCCAGCAGCCCCGGGACACGGAACGACGAGCAGTACTTC. Translating it yields CASSPGTRNDEQYF.

The chain uses TRBV4-1 and TRBJ1-2, with 7 nucleotides matching TRBD1. Germline V gene data show CDR1 as MGHRA and CDR2 as YSYEKL. V gave up 0 bases and J gave up 3 bases; unmatched junction bases: 7. This CDR3 comprises 16 residues. CDR3 loop: CASSQEAQGLDYGYTF. For the CDR3, the DNA is TGCGCCAGCAGCCAAGAGGCACAGGGGTTGGACTATGGCTACACCTTC.

The genes are TRBV9 and TRBJ1-2; no clear D. The CDR3 covers 14 residues. In germline, CDR1 is SGDLS, CDR2 YYNGEE. V gave up 4 bases and J gave up 0 bases, with 10 bases separating them. Here the CDR3 reads CASSPPGSNYGYTF. The CDR3 DNA follows: TGTGCCAGCAGCCCCCCAGGTTCTAACTATGGCTACACCTTC.